This section outlines one T cell receptor beta chain sequence together with its context. What it binds is unknown. Looked up from germline, CDR1 is GTSNPN and CDR2 is SVGIG (reference sequence). The CDR3 totals 18 residues. Germline trimming cut 0 bases from V and 10 bases from J; bases unmatched to any gene: 13. A marrow graft followed busulfan-fludarabine conditioning, with cyclophosphamide on days +3 and +4. This sample stems from a study of T cells after posttransplantation cyclophosphamide. The assay was immunoSEQ multiplex PCR, and TCRdb's table has in-frame clones only and misses some. Here the sample spans tens of thousands of clones, less than 95% being singletons. The study, taken as a whole, reports: Blood and skin or GI T cell repertoires showed limited TRB overlap.

The V call is TRBV30, the J call TRBJ1-6; 12 nucleotides align to TRBD1. The input for sequencing was PBMCs, taken roughly 59 days after allogeneic stem cell transplant with posttransplant cyclophosphamide. The clonotype was recovered from a male patient between 60 and 69 years old who received an allogeneic stem cell transplant from a related donor and was CMV-positive. The T cells may partly be graft donor cells. CDR3 sequence (DNA): TGTGCCTGGAGTGTCCCGGTCGGGGACAGGGGGCGAGACTCACCCCTCCACTTT. The encoded protein is CAWSVPVGDRGRDSPLHF.